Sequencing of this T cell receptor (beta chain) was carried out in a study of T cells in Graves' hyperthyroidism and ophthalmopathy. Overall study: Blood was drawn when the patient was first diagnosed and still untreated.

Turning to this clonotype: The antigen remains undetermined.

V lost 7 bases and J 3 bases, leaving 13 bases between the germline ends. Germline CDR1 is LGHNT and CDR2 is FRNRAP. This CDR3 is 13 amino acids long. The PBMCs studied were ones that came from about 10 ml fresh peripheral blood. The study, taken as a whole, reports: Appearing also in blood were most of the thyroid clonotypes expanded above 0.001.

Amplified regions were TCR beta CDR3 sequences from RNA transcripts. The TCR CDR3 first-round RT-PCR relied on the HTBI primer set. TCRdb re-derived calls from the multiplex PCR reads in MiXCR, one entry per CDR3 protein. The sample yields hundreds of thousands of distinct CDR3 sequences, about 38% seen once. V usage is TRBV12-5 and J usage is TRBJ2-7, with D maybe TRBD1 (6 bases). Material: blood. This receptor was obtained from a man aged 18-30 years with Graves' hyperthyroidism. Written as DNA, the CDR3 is TGTGCTAGTGCCTTGGACAGAAACTACGAGCAGTACTTC. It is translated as CASALDRNYEQYF.